The clone carrying this TCR beta chain has more than one count but fewer than ten. In the original workflow: Counts of nucleated cells, estimated from reference gene primer amplification, were obtained. Sequencing used immunoSEQ multiplex PCR; TCRdb keeps in-frame clones, though not all of them. V, J and clone size are taken as reported in that table, and D and trimming were inferred from the DNA itself. Altogether 300,000 or so clones are present, over 80% being singletons, with the ten largest covering roughly 1.6%. This entry belongs to a study of blood T cell repertoires in COVID-19. Looking at the study overall: Collection of acute and convalescent COVID-19 samples took place in the United States, Italy and Spain. The analysed material was cDNA or gDNA that came from T cells, B-cell-depleted T cells, or PBMCs.

V lost 6 bases and J lost 2; bases outside the gene matches: 9. This CDR3 region has 16 residues. Germline assignment: CDR1 SEHNR and CDR2 FQNEAQ (reference sequence). The receptor was derived from a woman in her 40s who had recovered from COVID-19. This chain links TRBV7-9 with TRBJ1-1, with TRBD1 matching over 10 bases. Sequenced input: peripheral blood. In DNA form, the CDR3 reads TGTGCCAGCAGTGGGACTCGGGACAGGGGAAACACTGAAGCTTTCTTT. Translated: CASSGTRDRGNTEAFF. The full variable domain, rest sourced from reference TRBV7-9 and TRBJ1-1, is DTGVSQNPRHKITKRGQNVTFRCDPISEHNRLYWYRQTLGQGPEFLTYFQNEAQLEKSRLLSDRFSAERPKGSFSTLEIQRTEQGDSAMYLCASSGTRDRGNTEAFFGQGTRLTVV.